This T cell receptor beta chain was captured in a study of OX40 agonist ivuxolimab in advanced cancers. Findings and limits, study-wide: Fewer expanded clones were found on average in CD4+ than in CD8+ T cells. Dosing at 0.1 to 3.0 mg/kg was accompanied by clonal expansion of CD4+ and CD8+ blood T cells by week 6.

The table came from immunoSEQ multiplex PCR; TCRdb's copy has only in-frame clones and leaves some out. This table holds approximately 60,000 clones, approximately 84% found once. Concerning this clone: Its antigen is currently unknown.

The source material was CD4+ or CD8+ T cells sorted from blood, sampled in a trial of the OX40 agonist ivuxolimab. The TCR was taken from an adult with an advanced solid tumor such as melanoma, head and neck, liver or kidney cancer.

Written as DNA, the CDR3 is TGTGCCAGCAGTGACCTTGCCGGGACAGGGGGTTTAGGAAACACCATATATTTT. Translating gives CASSDLAGTGGLGNTIYF. The rearrangement joins TRBV2 to TRBJ1-3; 11 nucleotides match TRBD1. The trim removed 3 bases at V and 4 bases at J, leaving 11 bases unmatched. CDR3 length equals 18 residues. CDR1 and CDR2 from the germline V gene are SNHLY and FYNNEI.